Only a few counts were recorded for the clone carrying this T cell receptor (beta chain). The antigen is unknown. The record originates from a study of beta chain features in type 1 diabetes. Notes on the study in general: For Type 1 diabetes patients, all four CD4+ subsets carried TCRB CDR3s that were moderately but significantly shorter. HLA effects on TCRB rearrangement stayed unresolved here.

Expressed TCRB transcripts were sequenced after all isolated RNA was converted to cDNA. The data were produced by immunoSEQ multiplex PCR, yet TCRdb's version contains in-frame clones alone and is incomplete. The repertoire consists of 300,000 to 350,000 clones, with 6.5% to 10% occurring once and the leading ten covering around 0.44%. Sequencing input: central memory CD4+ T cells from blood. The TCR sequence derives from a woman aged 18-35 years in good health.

Written as DNA, the CDR3 is TGTGCCAGCAGCTTTATGGCGGCTAGCGGGGCGAATGAGCAGTTCTTC. This translates into CASSFMAASGANEQFF. J is TRBJ2-1 and V is TRBV5-6, with 9 bases matching TRBD2. V lost 2 bases and J lost 7; bases outside the gene matches: 10. Germline V gene lookup returns CDR1 SGHDT and CDR2 YYEEEE. The CDR3 has 16 residues.